The rows below give T cell receptor beta chains drawn from one sample of a study of OX40 agonist ivuxolimab in advanced cancers. Sequenced by immunoSEQ multiplex PCR; TCRdb stores in-frame clones only, minus some. The sample lists approximately 76,000 clones; 94% were seen once. This specimen consisted of CD4+ or CD8+ T cells sorted from blood, obtained in a trial of the OX40 agonist ivuxolimab. Source of these receptors: an adult with an advanced solid tumor such as melanoma, head and neck, liver or kidney cancer. Both conserved end residues are part of each CDR3. Each record gives: D gene, V gene, clone size, J gene, CDR3 DNA, CDR3 protein. A D gene is named only where the DNA matches it firmly. Some rows have no size entry. The others give once, few or many, or a class for an expanded clone.

D gene: -; V gene: TRBV27; clone size: -; J gene: TRBJ1-1; CDR3 DNA: TGTGCCAGCACCCCGCCCCATCGGGGAGACACTGAAGCTTTCTTT; CDR3 protein: CASTPPHRGDTEAFF
D gene: -; V gene: TRBV19; clone size: -; J gene: TRBJ2-7; CDR3 DNA: TGTGCCAGTAGCCCTTCTTTATCTGGGAGTGAGCAGTACTTC; CDR3 protein: CASSPSLSGSEQYF
D gene: -; V gene: TRBV4-3; clone size: -; J gene: TRBJ2-7; CDR3 DNA: TGCGCCAGCAGCCAAGGATTCTCCTACGAGCAGTACTTC; CDR3 protein: CASSQGFSYEQYF
D gene: -; V gene: TRBV7-7; clone size: -; J gene: TRBJ1-1; CDR3 DNA: TGTGCTAGCAGCTTGAGTTCCGGTACTGAAGCTTTCTTT; CDR3 protein: CASSLSSGTEAFF
D gene: -; V gene: TRBV11-2; clone size: -; J gene: TRBJ2-1; CDR3 DNA: TGTGCCAGCAGCCTCACATACTACAATGAGCAGTTCTTC; CDR3 protein: CASSLTYYNEQFF
D gene: -; V gene: TRBV7-9; clone size: -; J gene: TRBJ2-1; CDR3 DNA: TGTGCCAGCAGCAAAGCCAGGGCCACGCCCTACAATGAGCAGTTCTTC; CDR3 protein: CASSKARATPYNEQFF
D gene: -; V gene: TRBV27; clone size: -; J gene: TRBJ2-7; CDR3 DNA: TGTGCCAGCAGTTTACCGGGACGGTGGTGGGAGCAGTACTTC; CDR3 protein: CASSLPGRWWEQYF
D gene: -; V gene: TRBV25-1; clone size: -; J gene: TRBJ1-1; CDR3 DNA: TGTGCCAGCAGTGAACGTGCAGGGGCCGGGGCTAGTAACACTGAAGCTTTCTTT; CDR3 protein: CASSERAGAGASNTEAFF
D gene: -; V gene: TRBV6-6; clone size: -; J gene: TRBJ1-2; CDR3 DNA: TGTGCCACCTCCCCCGGACAGAATGGCTACACCTTC; CDR3 protein: CATSPGQNGYTF
D gene: TRBD1; V gene: TRBV9; clone size: -; J gene: TRBJ2-5; CDR3 DNA: TGTGCCAGCAGCGGAGGGAGAACAGGGGGTGAGACCCAGTACTTC; CDR3 protein: CASSGGRTGGETQYF
D gene: -; V gene: TRBV13; clone size: -; J gene: TRBJ1-4; CDR3 DNA: TGTGCCAGCAGCGCCGCAACTAATGAAAAACTGTTTTTT; CDR3 protein: CASSAATNEKLFF
D gene: -; V gene: TRBV6-5; clone size: -; J gene: TRBJ1-5; CDR3 DNA: TGTGCCAGCAGCCCTAACAGATACAATCAGCCCCAGCATTTT; CDR3 protein: CASSPNRYNQPQHF
D gene: -; V gene: TRBV9; clone size: -; J gene: TRBJ2-7; CDR3 DNA: TGTGCCAGCAGCGTAGCGCAGGGCCCCACCGCCGAGCAGTACTTC; CDR3 protein: CASSVAQGPTAEQYF
D gene: -; V gene: TRBV5-8; clone size: -; J gene: TRBJ2-7; CDR3 DNA: TGTGCCAGCAGCTTGGAGGGCTACGAGCAGTACTTC; CDR3 protein: CASSLEGYEQYF
D gene: TRBD2; V gene: TRBV28; clone size: -; J gene: TRBJ2-3; CDR3 DNA: TGTGCCAGCAGTTTATGGGCTAGCGGGGAAGATACGCAGTATTTT; CDR3 protein: CASSLWASGEDTQYF
D gene: -; V gene: TRBV4-3; clone size: -; J gene: TRBJ1-2; CDR3 DNA: TGCGCCAGCAGCCAAGGACAGAATAACTATGGCTACACCTTC; CDR3 protein: CASSQGQNNYGYTF
D gene: TRBD2; V gene: TRBV15; clone size: -; J gene: TRBJ2-1; CDR3 DNA: TGTGCCACCAGCGAGCCCTTGGGACTAGCGGGAGGGTTAGACTACAATGAGCAGTTCTTC; CDR3 protein: CATSEPLGLAGGLDYNEQFF
D gene: -; V gene: TRBV28; clone size: -; J gene: TRBJ2-1; CDR3 DNA: TGTGCCAGCAGTTCTTTAGCCTACAATGAGCAGTTCTTC; CDR3 protein: CASSSLAYNEQFF
D gene: TRBD2; V gene: TRBV7-2; clone size: once; J gene: TRBJ2-7; CDR3 DNA: TGTGCCAGCAGCTTAGTTCAGGGAGTGACTAGCGGGCATACCTACGAGCAGTACTTC; CDR3 protein: CASSLVQGVTSGHTYEQYF
D gene: TRBD1; V gene: TRBV7-2; clone size: once; J gene: TRBJ1-4; CDR3 DNA: TGTGCCAGCAGCCATAACGGAGGGACAGTGACCGAAAAACTGTTTTTT; CDR3 protein: CASSHNGGTVTEKLFF
D gene: -; V gene: TRBV14; clone size: -; J gene: TRBJ2-7; CDR3 DNA: TGTGCCAGCAGCCAAATCGTCTTGGGCGAGCAGTACTTC; CDR3 protein: CASSQIVLGEQYF
D gene: -; V gene: TRBV6-1; clone size: once; J gene: TRBJ1-2; CDR3 DNA: TGTGCCAGCAGTTGGCTGGGGGGCTACACCTTC; CDR3 protein: CASSWLGGYTF
D gene: -; V gene: TRBV7-9; clone size: -; J gene: TRBJ2-7; CDR3 DNA: TGTGCCAGCAGCTTATTGGGTGGGAGCCTTGTCGAGCAGTACTTC; CDR3 protein: CASSLLGGSLVEQYF
D gene: -; V gene: TRBV6-5; clone size: -; J gene: TRBJ2-7; CDR3 DNA: TGTGCCAGCAGCGGGACGTTCCGCTCCTACGAGCAGTACTTC; CDR3 protein: CASSGTFRSYEQYF
D gene: -; V gene: TRBV5-4; clone size: once; J gene: TRBJ1-1; CDR3 DNA: TGTGCCAGCGGGTCAGGGGAATTGACTGAAGCTTTCTTT; CDR3 protein: CASGSGELTEAFF
D gene: TRBD2; V gene: TRBV29-1; clone size: -; J gene: TRBJ2-7; CDR3 DNA: TGCAGCGTTGCCGCGGGAGTCAGCTCCTACGAGCAGTACTTC; CDR3 protein: CSVAAGVSSYEQYF
D gene: -; V gene: TRBV2; clone size: -; J gene: TRBJ1-2; CDR3 DNA: TGTGCCAGCAGTACCTCTAACTATGGCTACACCTTC; CDR3 protein: CASSTSNYGYTF
D gene: TRBD1; V gene: TRBV5-5; clone size: -; J gene: TRBJ1-1; CDR3 DNA: TGTGCCAGCAGCTTTACAGGGGTGAACACTGAAGCTTTCTTT; CDR3 protein: CASSFTGVNTEAFF
D gene: -; V gene: TRBV28; clone size: -; J gene: TRBJ1-2; CDR3 DNA: TGTGCCAGCAGCCCCCACGGGGCTGGCTACACCTTC; CDR3 protein: CASSPHGAGYTF
D gene: -; V gene: TRBV6-6; clone size: -; J gene: TRBJ1-1; CDR3 DNA: TGTGCCAGCAGTTATGGGGCCACTGAAGCTTTCTTT; CDR3 protein: CASSYGATEAFF
D gene: TRBD2; V gene: TRBV4-3; clone size: -; J gene: TRBJ2-1; CDR3 DNA: TGCGCCAGCAGCCAAGGCGGCGGGAGAAGTGAGCAGTTCTTC; CDR3 protein: CASSQGGGRSEQFF
D gene: TRBD1; V gene: TRBV6-6; clone size: -; J gene: TRBJ2-7; CDR3 DNA: TGTGCCAGCACTCCAGGGACAGTTTCCTACGAGCAGTACTTC; CDR3 protein: CASTPGTVSYEQYF
D gene: TRBD1; V gene: TRBV9; clone size: -; J gene: TRBJ2-7; CDR3 DNA: TGTGCCAGCAGCGTAGGGGACAGGGTGGAGCAGTACTTC; CDR3 protein: CASSVGDRVEQYF
D gene: TRBD1; V gene: TRBV29-1; clone size: once; J gene: TRBJ2-1; CDR3 DNA: TGCAGCGTGACGGACAGGCAAGACTATGAGCAGTTCTTC; CDR3 protein: CSVTDRQDYEQFF
D gene: TRBD1; V gene: TRBV9; clone size: -; J gene: TRBJ2-1; CDR3 DNA: TGTGCCAGCAGCGCAGGGACAGGTTTTTTTCACAATGAGCAGTTCTTC; CDR3 protein: CASSAGTGFFHNEQFF
D gene: TRBD1; V gene: TRBV7-2; clone size: -; J gene: TRBJ1-2; CDR3 DNA: TGTGCCAGCAGCTTACCAGGAGACAGGGGTGAGGGGAACTATGGCTACACCTTC; CDR3 protein: CASSLPGDRGEGNYGYTF
D gene: -; V gene: TRBV5-6; clone size: -; J gene: TRBJ1-2; CDR3 DNA: TGTGCCAGCAGCTTCGTAACGGAACCAGGGGGCTACACCTTC; CDR3 protein: CASSFVTEPGGYTF
D gene: -; V gene: TRBV9; clone size: -; J gene: TRBJ2-2; CDR3 DNA: TGTGCCAGCAGCCCCCCGGGGGGCAGGGGCACCGGGGAGCTGTTTTTT; CDR3 protein: CASSPPGGRGTGELFF
D gene: TRBD1; V gene: TRBV29-1; clone size: once; J gene: TRBJ1-2; CDR3 DNA: TGCAGCGTTGATACAGGGGGTGTAAACTATGGCTACACCTTC; CDR3 protein: CSVDTGGVNYGYTF
D gene: TRBD1; V gene: TRBV12-5; clone size: -; J gene: TRBJ2-6; CDR3 DNA: TGTGCTAGTGCTGAGGGACAGGTTCTTTCGGGGGCCAACGTCCTGACTTTC; CDR3 protein: CASAEGQVLSGANVLTF
D gene: -; V gene: TRBV7-9; clone size: -; J gene: TRBJ1-2; CDR3 DNA: TGTGCCAGCAGCCAGGGGTTTAACTATGGCTACACCTTC; CDR3 protein: CASSQGFNYGYTF
D gene: -; V gene: TRBV21-1; clone size: -; J gene: TRBJ2-5; CDR3 DNA: TGTGCCAGCACCCCATACCGGGACGAGACCCAGTACTTC; CDR3 protein: CASTPYRDETQYF
D gene: -; V gene: TRBV7-9; clone size: -; J gene: TRBJ1-1; CDR3 DNA: TGTGCCAGCAGCTTAGCTTTTTCCTGGCAGGTAAACACTGAAGCTTTCTTT; CDR3 protein: CASSLAFSWQVNTEAFF
D gene: -; V gene: TRBV4-3; clone size: few; J gene: TRBJ1-5; CDR3 DNA: TGCGCCAGCAGCCAAGACAGGGGCACGGGTCAGCCCCAGCATTTT; CDR3 protein: CASSQDRGTGQPQHF
D gene: -; V gene: TRBV18; clone size: -; J gene: TRBJ2-2; CDR3 DNA: TGTGCCAGCTCACCATGGGACCTGGGGACCGGGGAGCTGTTTTTT; CDR3 protein: CASSPWDLGTGELFF
D gene: TRBD2; V gene: TRBV30; clone size: once; J gene: TRBJ2-3; CDR3 DNA: TGTGCCTGGACTGCCGGGACTAGCGGCACAGATACGCAGTATTTT; CDR3 protein: CAWTAGTSGTDTQYF
D gene: TRBD1; V gene: TRBV2; clone size: -; J gene: TRBJ1-4; CDR3 DNA: TGTGCCAGCAGGGGGGACAGGGCAATGTTCGTGGAAAAACTGTTTTTT; CDR3 protein: CASRGDRAMFVEKLFF
D gene: TRBD2; V gene: TRBV6-1; clone size: -; J gene: TRBJ2-7; CDR3 DNA: TGTGCCACCACCCTAGCGGGAGGCTACGAGCAGTACTTC; CDR3 protein: CATTLAGGYEQYF
D gene: TRBD1; V gene: TRBV5-1; clone size: -; J gene: TRBJ2-1; CDR3 DNA: TGCGCCAGCAGCTCGTCTAGGGGACAGGGGGCGCTTGAGCAGTTCTTC; CDR3 protein: CASSSSRGQGALEQFF
D gene: -; V gene: TRBV5-6; clone size: -; J gene: TRBJ2-5; CDR3 DNA: TGTGCCAGCAGCTTATTCCCGGGGGTGACCCAGTACTTC; CDR3 protein: CASSLFPGVTQYF
D gene: TRBD2; V gene: TRBV19; clone size: -; J gene: TRBJ2-7; CDR3 DNA: TGTGCCAGTAGTATCGAGAGCGGGATCTCCTACGAGCAGTACTTC; CDR3 protein: CASSIESGISYEQYF
D gene: -; V gene: TRBV9; clone size: -; J gene: TRBJ1-2; CDR3 DNA: TGTGCCAGCAGCGTAGACCGCAGGGGCTATGGCTACACCTTC; CDR3 protein: CASSVDRRGYGYTF
D gene: TRBD2; V gene: TRBV7-9; clone size: -; J gene: TRBJ2-1; CDR3 DNA: TGTGCCAGCAGCTTAGCTAGCGGGGACCACAATGAGCAGTTCTTC; CDR3 protein: CASSLASGDHNEQFF
D gene: TRBD2; V gene: TRBV7-3; clone size: -; J gene: TRBJ2-3; CDR3 DNA: TGTGCCAGCAGCCGGCATGCGGGAGGGGAGGATACGCAGTATTTT; CDR3 protein: CASSRHAGGEDTQYF
D gene: -; V gene: TRBV6-5; clone size: -; J gene: TRBJ1-1; CDR3 DNA: TGTGCCAGCAGTCCCTTCGCCGGATCGAACACTGAAGCTTTCTTT; CDR3 protein: CASSPFAGSNTEAFF
D gene: -; V gene: TRBV12-1; clone size: -; J gene: TRBJ2-4; CDR3 DNA: TGTGCCAGCAGCTTTGCGGGGGGAGACATTCAGTACTTC; CDR3 protein: CASSFAGGDIQYF
D gene: TRBD2; V gene: TRBV9; clone size: -; J gene: TRBJ2-1; CDR3 DNA: TGTGCCAGCAGCGTAGCTAGCGGTAATTTATACAATGAGCAGTTCTTC; CDR3 protein: CASSVASGNLYNEQFF